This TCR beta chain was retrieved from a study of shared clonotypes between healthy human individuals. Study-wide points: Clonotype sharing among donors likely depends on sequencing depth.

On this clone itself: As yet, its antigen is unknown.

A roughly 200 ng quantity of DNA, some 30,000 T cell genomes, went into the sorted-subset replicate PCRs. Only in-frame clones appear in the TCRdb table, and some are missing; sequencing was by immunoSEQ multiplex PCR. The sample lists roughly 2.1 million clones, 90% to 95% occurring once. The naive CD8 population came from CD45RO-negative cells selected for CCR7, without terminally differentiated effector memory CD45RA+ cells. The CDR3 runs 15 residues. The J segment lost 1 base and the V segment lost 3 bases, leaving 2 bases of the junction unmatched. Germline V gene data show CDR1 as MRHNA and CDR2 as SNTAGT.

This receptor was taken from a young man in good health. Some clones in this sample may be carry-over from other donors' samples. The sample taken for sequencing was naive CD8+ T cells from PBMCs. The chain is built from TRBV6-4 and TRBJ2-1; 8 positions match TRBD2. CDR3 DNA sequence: TGTGCCAGCAGTGAACTAGCGGCTTCCTACAATGAGCAGTTCTTC. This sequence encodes CASSELAASYNEQFF.